Below are 18 T cell receptor beta chains sequenced from a single sample in a study of shared clonotypes between healthy human individuals. It was CD45RO-negative cells, positively selected for CCR7, that made up naive CD8 cells, with terminally differentiated effector memory CD45RA+ cells excluded. Profiling relied on immunoSEQ multiplex PCR, and the TCRdb table lists in-frame clones only, not all of them. The table has around 1,900,000 clones, over 85% seen once. Sequencing used naive CD8+ T cells from PBMCs. All receptors derive from a man aged 18 to 30 in good health. Some clones in this sample may be carry-over from other donors' samples.

This chain connects TRBV4-1 to TRBJ2-1; maybe TRBD1 (6 bases). The CDR3 totals 15 residues. Germline assignment: CDR1 MGHRA and CDR2 YSYEKL. Trimming took 2 bases from V and 8 from J, leaving 16 bases between them. DNA of the CDR3: TGCGCCAGCAGCCAATTAAAGGGGGTGATCGATGAGCAGTTCTTC. It is translated as CASSQLKGVIDEQFF.

This chain connects TRBV30 to TRBJ2-1; TRBD2 is a possible D gene (6 bases). Germline loops: CDR1 GTSNPN, CDR2 SVGIG (reference sequence). The CDR3 runs to 17 residues. The germline V and J ends were trimmed by 2 bases and 0 bases, with 17 bases remaining between them. In nucleotides, the CDR3 is TGTGCCTGGAGTTCTTTAGGGAGCGGGCGCTCCTACAATGAGCAGTTCTTC. Its translation is CAWSSLGSGRSYNEQFF. The entire variable domain, with the rest obtained from reference TRBV30 and TRBJ2-1, is as follows: SQTIHQWPATLVQPVGSPLSLECTVEGTSNPNLYWYRQAAGRGLQLLFYSVGIGQISSEVPQNLSASRPQDRQFILSSKKLLLSDSGFYLCAWSSLGSGRSYNEQFFGPGTRLTVL.

This clone was observed a handful of times. The rearrangement links TRBV30 to TRBJ2-1; TRBD2 is a possible D gene (5 bases). V was cut by 5 bases and J by 15 bases, with 23 bases left in between. The CDR3 totals 13 residues. Germline CDR1 reads GTSNPN; CDR2 reads SVGIG (reference sequence). The CDR3 reads CAWSHDPDFLRFF. The CDR3 DNA sequence: TGTGCCTGGTCCCACGACCCGGACTTCCTTCGGTTCTTC.

The rearrangement links TRBV9 to TRBJ2-1; 11 nucleotides match TRBD2. With V trimmed by 4 bases and J by 6 bases, 6 bases remained unmatched. CDR3 length equals 15 residues. Germline V gene data show CDR1 as SGDLS and CDR2 as YYNGEE. The CDR3 DNA sequence: TGTGCCAGCAGCCTACCTCTAGCGGGAGGCAATGAGCAGTTCTTC. It specifies CASSLPLAGGNEQFF. Complete variable domain (other parts from reference TRBV9 and TRBJ2-1): DSGVTQTPKHLITATGQRVTLRCSPRSGDLSVYWYQQSLDQGLQFLIQYYNGEERAKGNILERFSAQQFPDLHSELNLSSLELGDSALYFCASSLPLAGGNEQFFGPGTRLTVL.

The chain is built from TRBV7-9 and TRBJ1-6, with D possibly being TRBD1 (5 bases). Germline V gives CDR1 SEHNR, CDR2 FQNEAQ (reference sequence). The V end was cut by 6 bases, the J end by 7 bases, with 13 bases between. This CDR3 is built from 14 residues. CDR3 in amino acids: CASRFGTGNSPLHF. Here the CDR3 DNA reads TGTGCCAGCAGGTTCGGGACGGGGAATTCACCCCTCCACTTT.

V usage is TRBV6-1 and J usage is TRBJ2-4; D not certain. V was pared by 2 bases and J by 0 bases, with 8 bases between. The CDR3 has 15 residues. CDR1 MNHNS and CDR2 SASEGT come from the germline V gene. CDR3 region: CASSEYSVAKNIQYF. CDR3 sequence (DNA): TGTGCCAGCAGTGAATACAGCGTAGCCAAAAACATTCAGTACTTC.

The J gene is TRBJ2-7, the V gene TRBV5-4, with 10 bases matching TRBD1. The CDR3 is 15 residues long. The germline CDR1 and CDR2 sequences are SGHNT and YYREEE (reference sequence). Trimming took 4 bases from V and 6 from J; bases not matched to a gene: 10. The CDR3 reads CASSIGTGAASEQYF. The CDR3 DNA reads TGTGCCAGCAGCATCGGGACAGGGGCAGCCTCCGAGCAGTACTTC.

Turning to this clone: Other DNA sequences from this sample encode an identical CDR3 as well. The chain joins TRBV9 to TRBJ1-2; 8 bases match TRBD1. Germline CDR1 reads SGDLS; CDR2 reads YYNGEE. The V gene end was trimmed by 5 bases and the J gene end by 2 bases; junction bases not matched to a gene: 5. The CDR3 covers 14 residues. In DNA form, the CDR3 reads TGTGCCAGCAGTGCAGGGGGCGGAAACTATGGCTACACCTTC. This sequence encodes CASSAGGGNYGYTF.

The chain employs TRBV5-1 and TRBJ2-7; TRBD2 might be the D (5 bases). Trimming stripped 0 bases from V and 2 bases from J, with 21 bases between. This CDR3 has 18 residues. Looked up from germline, CDR1 is SGHRS and CDR2 is YFSETQ. CDR3 sequence reads: CASSLVGRTERNPYEQYF. The CDR3 nucleotides read TGCGCCAGCAGCTTGGTAGGAAGGACGGAGCGGAACCCCTACGAGCAGTACTTC.

The genes are TRBV6-6 and TRBJ1-3; TRBD1 might be the D (5 bases). Germline CDR1 MNHNY, CDR2 SVGAGI (reference sequence). Deletions cut 0 bases from V and 7 bases from J, with 7 bases between. This CDR3 has 13 amino acids. The CDR3 loop reads CASSYSEGNTIYF. The CDR3, as DNA: TGTGCCAGCAGTTACTCGGAGGGGAACACCATATATTTT.

This clone was found once. This chain joins TRBV6-6 and TRBJ2-5; a weak D match, TRBD2 (6 bases). The V end was cut by 1 base, the J end by 4 bases, with 7 bases between. CDR3 size: 13 residues. Per germline, CDR1 MNHNY and CDR2 SVGAGI (reference sequence). The CDR3 region is CASSYWGGETQYF. In nucleotides, the CDR3 is TGTGCCAGCAGTTACTGGGGAGGAGAGACCCAGTACTTC.

The V and J genes are TRBV7-9 and TRBJ1-1, with D maybe TRBD1 (5 bases). This CDR3 spans 15 amino acids. V lost 4 bases, J lost 4 bases, and 16 bases lay in between. Germline CDR1 reads SEHNR; CDR2 reads FQNEAQ (reference sequence). The CDR3 DNA is TGTGCCAGCAGCTACTTGGAGGGACTTTTCACTGAAGCTTTCTTT. Translating it yields CASSYLEGLFTEAFF.

The chain employs TRBV7-9 and TRBJ1-3, with D tentatively TRBD1 (5 bases). The V end lost 8 bases, the J end lost 2 bases, and 16 bases lay between the germline ends. Germline assignment: CDR1 SEHNR and CDR2 FQNEAQ (reference sequence). The CDR3 has 15 residues. The CDR3 bases are TGTGCCAGCGTCCCCCCAGGGACCGCTGGAAACACCATATATTTT. Its protein is CASVPPGTAGNTIYF. The entire variable domain, with the rest obtained from reference TRBV7-9 and TRBJ1-3, is as follows: DTGVSQNPRHKITKRGQNVTFRCDPISEHNRLYWYRQTLGQGPEFLTYFQNEAQLEKSRLLSDRFSAERPKGSFSTLEIQRTEQGDSAMYLCASVPPGTAGNTIYFGEGSWLTVV.

The V call is TRBV5-8, the J call TRBJ1-3; D not certain. CDR3 length equals 14 residues. Germline-derived CDR1 and CDR2 are SGHTS and YDEGEE. The V gene lost 1 base and the J gene lost 6 bases, with 11 bases spanning the gap. The CDR3 here is CASSLTDSENTIYF. For the CDR3, the DNA is TGTGCCAGCAGCTTGACAGACTCCGAAAACACCATATATTTT. Supplemented by reference TRBV5-8 and TRBJ1-3, the full variable domain reads EAGVTQSPTHLIKTRGQQATLRCSPISGHTSVYWYQQALGLGLQFLLWYDEGEERNRGNFPPRFSGRQFPNYSSELNVNALELEDSALYLCASSLTDSENTIYFGEGSWLTVV.

This clone was recorded a few times. The V gene is TRBV4-1, the J gene TRBJ1-1, with D possibly being TRBD1 (5 bases). Germline CDR1 is MGHRA and CDR2 is YSYEKL. With 0 bases removed from V and 3 bases from J, the gap between germline ends came to 11 bases. The CDR3 extends over 15 amino acids. CDR3 region: CASSQDRGLDTEAFF. CDR3 nucleotides: TGCGCCAGCAGCCAAGATCGGGGGTTGGACACTGAAGCTTTCTTT.

Details on this clone: The same CDR3 also results from other DNA sequences found in this sample. This chain connects TRBV6-4 to TRBJ1-1, with unresolved D. The CDR3 runs to 12 residues. In germline, CDR1 is MRHNA, CDR2 SNTAGT. The ends were cut back, 2 bases at V and 5 bases at J, with 6 bases in the middle. CDR3 sequence reads: CASSDGGTEAFF. CDR3 coding DNA: TGTGCCAGCAGTGACGGAGGAACTGAAGCTTTCTTT.

The chain couples TRBV30 to TRBJ2-3; 7 nucleotides match TRBD1. The V segment lost 2 bases and the J segment 5 bases; nucleotides outside the gene matches: 10. Germline-derived CDR1 and CDR2 are GTSNPN and SVGIG (reference sequence). The CDR3 runs 15 residues. In nucleotides, the CDR3 is TGTGCCTGGAGTCAGACAGGGCTTGGTGGAGATACGCAGTATTTT. Its translation is CAWSQTGLGGDTQYF.

The chain has TRBV5-1 and TRBJ2-3; TRBD2 matches at 10 bases. This CDR3 has 21 residues. With 0 bases clipped from V and 2 bases from J, the junction kept 18 bases outside the gene matches. Germline CDR1 SGHRS, CDR2 YFSETQ. The CDR3 DNA follows: TGCGCCAGCAGCTTGGTAGGCGGAAAACTCGTCGGGACTAGCGTCACAGATACGCAGTATTTT. Translated, it gives CASSLVGGKLVGTSVTDTQYF. Based on the CDR3 plus reference TRBV5-1 and TRBJ2-3, the full variable domain is KAGVTQTPRYLIKTRGQQVTLSCSPISGHRSVSWYQQTPGQGLQFLFEYFSETQRNKGNFPGRFSGRQFSNSRSEMNVSTLELGDSALYLCASSLVGGKLVGTSVTDTQYFGPGTRLTVL.